This passage covers 23 T cell receptor beta chains from one sample sequenced in a study of regulatory T cells in long-lasting Graves disease. Time point specified: newly diagnosed GD, antithyroid drugs for less than 3 months. The TCR library used RNA extracted from PBMCs. Library construction for TCR beta used iRepertoire HTBI primers and Arm-PCR of CDR3 regions. Via MiXCR, TCRdb re-called the multiplex PCR reads, giving one row per CDR3 protein. The repertoire holds approximately 560,000 distinct CDR3 sequences, with 15% to 20% as singletons. These sequences were also reported in another study, on T cells in Graves' hyperthyroidism and ophthalmopathy.

This material consisted of peripheral blood mononuclear cells (PBMCs), taken at new diagnosis, from a patient treated with antithyroid drugs. The receptors derive from a man younger than 35 with Graves disease.

This clonotype was detected many times. V is TRBV28 and J is TRBJ2-3, with 8 bases lining up with TRBD2. V lost 2 bases and J lost 3; bases outside the gene matches: 7. The CDR3 loop spans 16 amino acids. Looked up from germline, CDR1 is MDHEN and CDR2 is SYDVKM. Here the CDR3 DNA reads TGTGCCAGCAGTTTACTAGCGGCTAGCGGGACAGATACGCAGTATTTT. It is translated as CASSLLAASGTDTQYF.

The gene calls are TRBV15 and TRBJ2-1, with unresolved D. The germline V gene has CDR1 LNHNV and CDR2 YYDKDF (reference sequence). The CDR3 has 16 amino acids. V was cut by 3 bases and J by 5 bases, with 17 bases left in between. The CDR3 DNA sequence: TGTGCCACCAGCAGCCTCAGACTGGCAGTGGACAATGAGCAGTTCTTC. It translates to CATSSLRLAVDNEQFF.

The V call is TRBV7-3, the J call TRBJ2-4; 8 bases align to TRBD1. Germline V gives CDR1 SGHTA, CDR2 FQGTGA. The V and J ends lost 3 bases and 0 bases, in that order; junction bases with no gene match: 4. This CDR3 contains 16 residues. CDR3 region: CASSFTGGEAKNIQYF. The CDR3 DNA sequence: TGTGCCAGCAGCTTTACAGGGGGTGAAGCCAAAAACATTCAGTACTTC.

This clonotype was detected ten times or more. The chain has TRBV20-1 and TRBJ2-7; TRBD2 matches 7 bases. Trimming cost V 6 bases and J 2 bases; bases outside gene matches: 4. The CDR3 is made up of 12 amino acids. The V gene's germline CDR1 is DFQATT and CDR2 SNEGSKA (reference sequence). The CDR3 DNA sequence: TGCAGTGCGGGGAGCGGGGCCTACGAGCAGTACTTC. Protein: CSAGSGAYEQYF.

The sample holds a few counts of this clonotype. The chain employs TRBV29-1 and TRBJ2-2; D not resolved. CDR1 is SQVTM, CDR2 ANQGSEA, per germline. Trimming took 7 bases from V and 1 from J, leaving 10 bases between them. The CDR3 contains 13 residues. Here the CDR3 reads CSGQTQNTGELFF. CDR3 coding DNA: TGCAGCGGCCAGACTCAGAACACCGGGGAGCTGTTTTTT.

Many counts were recorded for this clonotype. The chain is built from TRBV27 and TRBJ1-4; D ambiguous. V lost 6 bases, J lost 7 bases, and 18 bases lay in between. The CDR3 is made up of 15 amino acids. Germline V gene sequence: CDR1 MNHEY, CDR2 SMNVEV (reference sequence). The CDR3 DNA reads TGTGCCAGCAGACCTAACGGATTGCCTGGTGAAAAACTGTTTTTT. This sequence encodes CASRPNGLPGEKLFF.

This clonotype was seen repeatedly, ten times or more. The V and J genes are TRBV11-2 and TRBJ2-4; D possibly uses TRBD1 or TRBD2 (6 bases each). There are 16 residues in the CDR3. The germline CDR1 and CDR2 sequences are SGHAT and FQNNGV. The germline V and J ends were trimmed by 0 bases and 6 bases, with 15 bases remaining between them. CDR3 nucleotide sequence: TGTGCCAGCAGCTTAGATCTAAGGGGGGTCTTAAACATTCAGTACTTC. It encodes CASSLDLRGVLNIQYF.

This clonotype was counted ten times or more. The V gene is TRBV12-3 or TRBV12-4, the J gene TRBJ2-7; 7 nucleotides agree with TRBD1. The junction had 11 bases not matched to a gene; V was cut back by 5 bases and J by 7 bases. This CDR3 spans 14 amino acids. CDR3 nucleotide sequence: TGTGCCAGCAGTAAGGGACAGAGGGCGATGGAGCAGTACTTC. Its translation: CASSKGQRAMEQYF.

This clonotype was recorded many times. The rearrangement uses TRBV6-1 and TRBJ2-1; tentative D call: TRBD2 (6 bases). Trimming left V 5 bases short and J 10 bases short, with 24 bases between. The CDR3 extends over 16 amino acids. From germline, CDR1 is MNHNS and CDR2 SASEGT. The CDR3 here is CASSPRSSAMVREQFF. The CDR3, as DNA: TGTGCCAGCAGTCCCCGATCTAGCGCGATGGTCAGGGAGCAGTTCTTC.

In this sample, this clonotype turned up many times. The chain links TRBV10-3 to TRBJ2-1; D possibly matches TRBD1 or TRBD2 (5 bases each). The length of the CDR3 is 18 residues. The germline V and J ends were trimmed by 3 bases and 7 bases, with 25 bases remaining between them. Germline CDR1 ENHRY, CDR2 SYGVKD. The CDR3 nucleotides are TGTGCCATCAGTGATTGGGGCCCAGAACATCGGGGCGATAATGAGCAGTTCTTC. Translated: CAISDWGPEHRGDNEQFF.

This clonotype occurred many times. The chain employs TRBV20-1 and TRBJ2-1; D remains ambiguous. V gave up 5 bases and J gave up 7 bases, with 6 bases separating them. Germline assignment: CDR1 DFQATT and CDR2 SNEGSKA (reference sequence). CDR3 length: 10 residues. The CDR3 here is CSALGNEQFF. As DNA, the CDR3 is TGCAGTGCTCTAGGGAATGAGCAGTTCTTC.

In its sample, this clonotype was seen many times. V is TRBV7-9 and J is TRBJ2-7; TRBD2 matches at 8 bases. The CDR3 consists of 14 residues. J was trimmed by 7 bases and V by 5 bases; bases with no gene match: 10. Germline V gene data show CDR1 as SEHNR and CDR2 as FQNEAQ (reference sequence). CDR3 nucleotide sequence: TGTGCCAGCAGCCCCGGGGGGGCCCCATGGGAGCAGTACTTC. Its translation: CASSPGGAPWEQYF.

The chain couples TRBV7-9 to TRBJ2-1; 11 nucleotides align to TRBD2. The J call is in doubt because the DNA end fits TRBJ2-5 better. The CDR3 is made up of 17 amino acids. Germline-derived CDR1 and CDR2 are SEHNR and FQNEAQ (reference sequence). Written as DNA, the CDR3 is TGTGCCAGCAGCCCCGGTTTGGTAGCGGGAGGGCCAGAGACCCAGTACTTC. Its protein is CASSPGLVAGGPETQYF.

The chain uses TRBV19 and TRBJ1-1; 7 bases are shared with TRBD1. The CDR3 has 14 amino acids. The germline CDR1 and CDR2 sequences are LNHDA and SQIVND (reference sequence). V trimming: 4 bases; J trimming: 1 base; junction bases outside the gene matches: 3. Here the CDR3 reads CASSSQGENTEAFF. Written as DNA, the CDR3 is TGTGCCAGTAGTAGCCAGGGGGAGAACACTGAAGCTTTCTTT.

The J gene is TRBJ1-2, the V gene TRBV30; tentative D call: TRBD1 (5 bases). Trimming took off 3 bases at V and 1 base at J, with 15 bases between the two ends. Germline loops: CDR1 GTSNPN, CDR2 SVGIG (reference sequence). The CDR3 extends over 15 amino acids. DNA of the CDR3: TGTGCCTGGAGGGGCTCGGTGGGACTTAACTATGGCTACACCTTC. Its translation is CAWRGSVGLNYGYTF.

This clonotype was found many times. The chain couples TRBV9 to TRBJ2-1; 10 nucleotides agree with TRBD2. J lost 6 bases, V lost 4 bases, and 7 bases had no gene match. Germline V lookup: CDR1 SGDLS, CDR2 YYNGEE. The CDR3 spans 15 residues. CDR3 sequence: CASSPSGRGGNEQFF. In DNA, the CDR3 is TGTGCCAGCAGCCCCAGCGGGAGGGGCGGCAATGAGCAGTTCTTC.

Only a few counts were recorded for this clonotype. This may come from a read error, since a much larger clone is one base off. V gene TRBV5-1 combines with J gene TRBJ1-6; no clear D. This CDR3 is 13 amino acids long. Germline-derived CDR1 and CDR2 are SGHRS and YFSETQ. With 1 base removed from V and 6 bases from J, the gap between germline ends came to 5 bases. The DNA for the CDR3 is TGCGCCAGCAGCTTGAACAGTAATTCACCCCTCCACTTT. Translation gives CASSLNSNSPLHF.

This clonotype was recorded at least ten times. The CDR3 region is CASSLGGQPNNEQFF. DNA of the CDR3: TGTGCCAGCAGCTTGGGTGGACAGCCAAACAATGAGCAGTTCTTC. This chain joins TRBV5-8 and TRBJ2-1; D may be TRBD1 (6 bases). CDR1 is SGHTS and CDR2 is YDEGEE in the germline V gene. The CDR3 spans 15 residues. Trimming removed 0 bases from V and 5 bases from J, with 12 bases in between.

This clonotype was seen ten or more times. The chain links TRBV18 to TRBJ2-7; tentative D call: TRBD2 (6 bases). This CDR3 has 15 residues. Germline-derived CDR1 and CDR2 are KGHSH and LQKENI. Trimming cost V 2 bases and J 0 bases, with 11 bases left between them. The CDR3 spells CASSPVTSHSYEQYF. CDR3 DNA: TGTGCCAGCTCACCAGTCACTAGCCACTCCTACGAGCAGTACTTC.

There are many counts of this clonotype. The chain has TRBV15 and TRBJ2-3, with 7 bases that match TRBD1. Trimming at V came to 5 bases and at J to 4 bases, leaving 6 bases not matched to a gene. The V gene's germline CDR1 is LNHNV and CDR2 YYDKDF (reference sequence). The length of the CDR3 is 14 residues. CDR3 in amino acids: CATSVTGEPDTQYF. CDR3 bases: TGTGCCACCAGCGTAACAGGGGAGCCAGATACGCAGTATTTT.

V usage is TRBV27 and J usage is TRBJ2-7; 9 bases agree with TRBD1. Trimming removed 0 bases from V and 0 bases from J; junction bases left unmatched: 6. This CDR3 spans 17 amino acids. Germline V gene lookup returns CDR1 MNHEY and CDR2 SMNVEV (reference sequence). In nucleotides, the CDR3 is TGTGCCAGCAGTTTATCTACAGGGGGCCCCCTCTCCTACGAGCAGTACTTC. Translation gives CASSLSTGGPLSYEQYF.

This clonotype was recorded a few times. V and J are TRBV12-3 or TRBV12-4 and TRBJ2-7; TRBD2 matches at 9 bases. This CDR3 region has 15 residues. J lost 3 bases, V lost 0 bases, and 3 bases had no gene match. CDR3 loop: CASSLARLADYEQYF. CDR3 DNA sequence: TGTGCCAGCAGTTTAGCCCGACTAGCGGACTACGAGCAGTACTTC.

V usage is TRBV13 and J usage is TRBJ2-3, with a possible D match to TRBD2 (6 bases). This CDR3 has 17 amino acids. Germline CDR1 and CDR2: PRHDT and FYEKMQ (reference sequence). The ends were cut back, 5 bases at V and 0 bases at J, with 18 bases in the middle. The CDR3 region is CASSLSGPSTSTDTQYF. The CDR3 bases are TGTGCCAGCAGCCTCAGCGGGCCCAGTACTAGCACAGATACGCAGTATTTT.